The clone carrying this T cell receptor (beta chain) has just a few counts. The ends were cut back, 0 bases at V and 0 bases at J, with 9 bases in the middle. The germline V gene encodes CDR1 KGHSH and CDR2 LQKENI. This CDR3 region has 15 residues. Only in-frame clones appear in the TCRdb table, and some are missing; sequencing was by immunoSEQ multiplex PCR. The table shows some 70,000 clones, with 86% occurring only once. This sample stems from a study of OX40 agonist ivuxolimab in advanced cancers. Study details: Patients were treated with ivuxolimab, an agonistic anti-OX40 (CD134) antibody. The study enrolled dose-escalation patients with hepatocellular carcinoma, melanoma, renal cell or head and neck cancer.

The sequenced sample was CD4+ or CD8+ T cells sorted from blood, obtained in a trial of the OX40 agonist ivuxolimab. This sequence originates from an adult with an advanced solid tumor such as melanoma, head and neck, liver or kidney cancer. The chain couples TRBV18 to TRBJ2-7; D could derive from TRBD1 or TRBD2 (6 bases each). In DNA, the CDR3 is TGTGCCAGCTCACCACCGGGGGGCCGCTCCTACGAGCAGTACTTC. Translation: CASSPPGGRSYEQYF.